The clone carrying this T cell receptor beta chain was recorded once. This sample was included in a study of control samples from healthy donors and cancer patients. The CDR3 length is 12 residues. The germline V gene has CDR1 SEHNR and CDR2 FQNEAQ (reference sequence). V was cut by 2 bases and J by 5 bases, with 4 bases left in between. Libraries were prepared by immunoSEQ multiplex PCR; TCRdb keeps only in-frame clonotypes and omits some of them. The sample has 130,000 or so clones, roughly 92% seen once. The rearrangement links TRBV7-9 to TRBJ1-3; D gene unclear. The sequenced sample consisted of blood. This receptor was identified in a young man in good health. The CDR3 coding sequence is TGTGCCAGCAGCTTACGGCGAAACACCATATATTTT. This sequence encodes CASSLRRNTIYF.